What follows are 18 T cell receptor beta chains derived from one specimen sequenced in a study of blood T cell repertoires in COVID-19. Here immunoSEQ multiplex PCR was the method, and the copy in TCRdb shows in-frame clones only, minus some. The sample records around 480,000 clones, 87% being singletons. Sequenced material: PBMCs or T cells enriched from blood (not recorded which). These TCRs come from a young woman who had recovered from COVID-19.

The chain combines TRBV18 with TRBJ1-3, with D perhaps TRBD1 (5 bases). The CDR3 is 13 residues long. V was shortened by 4 bases and J by 1 base, with 5 bases between the two germline ends. Germline CDR1 KGHSH, CDR2 LQKENI. CDR3 bases: TGTGCCAGCTCACAGGGGTCTGGAAACACCATATATTTT. It is translated as CASSQGSGNTIYF.

This chain connects TRBV28 to TRBJ2-7, with 8 bases fitting TRBD1. V was pared by 6 bases and J by 1 base, with 8 bases of the junction left unmatched. Germline V gene data show CDR1 as MDHEN and CDR2 as SYDVKM. The CDR3 length is 15 residues. Here the CDR3 DNA reads TGTGCCAGCAGCCGTCGCGGGACAGGTTCCTACGAGCAGTACTTC. The encoded protein is CASSRRGTGSYEQYF.

The chain carries TRBV30 and TRBJ1-4; no definite D call. The CDR3 is 11 amino acids. V lost 5 bases and J lost 9, with 10 bases in between. From germline, CDR1 is GTSNPN and CDR2 SVGIG (reference sequence). CDR3 in amino acids: CAWGRGKKLFF. The CDR3 coding sequence is TGTGCCTGGGGGCGCGGTAAAAAACTGTTTTTT.

The V gene is TRBV15, the J gene TRBJ2-3; maybe TRBD2 (6 bases). The germline V gene encodes CDR1 LNHNV and CDR2 YYDKDF (reference sequence). Trimming took 0 bases from V and 0 from J, leaving 13 bases between them. CDR3 length equals 17 residues. The CDR3 reads CATSRDRLGTSTDTQYF. In DNA, the CDR3 is TGTGCCACCAGCAGAGACCGACTCGGGACTAGCACAGATACGCAGTATTTT.

The chain is built from TRBV12-5 and TRBJ2-3, with unresolved D. Germline-derived CDR1 and CDR2 are LGHNT and FRNRAP. Trimming stripped 5 bases from V and 1 base from J, with 10 bases between. This CDR3 is 14 amino acids long. This chain's CDR3 is CASGPPTGTDTQYF. CDR3 bases: TGTGCTAGTGGTCCCCCCACGGGCACAGATACGCAGTATTTT.

The rearrangement links TRBV7-9 to TRBJ1-6, with D hard to call. CDR1 and CDR2 (germline): SEHNR, FQNEAQ (reference sequence). V dropped 4 bases and J dropped 9 bases, with 10 bases sitting between them. The CDR3 is made up of 13 amino acids. CDR3 nucleotides: TGTGCCAGCAGCTCGTGGGCGGGTTCACCCCTCCACTTT. Encoded protein: CASSSWAGSPLHF.

The chain is built from TRBV27 and TRBJ2-3; tentatively, D is TRBD1 (6 bases). Trimming removed 4 bases from V and 5 bases from J, with 16 bases in between. Looked up from germline, CDR1 is MNHEY and CDR2 is SMNVEV (reference sequence). This CDR3 contains 15 residues. The CDR3 region has the DNA TGTGCCAGCAGTTGGGGATCGACAGGACAAGATACGCAGTATTTT. It specifies CASSWGSTGQDTQYF.

The DNA for the CDR3 is TGTGCCAGCAGCCGGGCACGGGGGAGCACCTACAATGAGCAGTTCTTC. The encoded protein is CASSRARGSTYNEQFF. The chain combines TRBV28 with TRBJ2-1, with D possibly matching TRBD2 (6 bases). Looked up from germline, CDR1 is MDHEN and CDR2 is SYDVKM. Trimming pared 6 bases from V and 2 bases from J, leaving 17 bases between. The CDR3 is 16 residues long. The whole variable domain, filled in from reference TRBV28 and TRBJ2-1, reads DVKVTQSSRYLVKRTGEKVFLECVQDMDHENMFWYRQDPGLGLRLIYFSYDVKMKEKGDIPEGYSVSREKKERFSLILESASTNQTSMYLCASSRARGSTYNEQFFGPGTRLTVL.

The chain combines TRBV2 with TRBJ1-2, with 7 bases matching TRBD1. Per germline, CDR1 SNHLY and CDR2 FYNNEI. The CDR3 is made up of 12 amino acids. The ends lost 7 bases at V and 7 bases at J; junction bases unmatched: 6. CDR3 DNA: TGTGCCAGCAATGCAGGGGGGAGTGGCTACACCTTC. Encoded protein: CASNAGGSGYTF.

CDR3 DNA sequence: TGCGCCAGCTCGACTAGTGGGCAAATTGAGCAGTTCTTC. It is translated as CASSTSGQIEQFF. This chain links TRBV5-1 with TRBJ2-1, with a tentative D call TRBD2 (6 bases). Between the trimmed V and J ends, which lost 7 bases and 9 bases, there was a span of 17 bases. The CDR3 sequence is 13 residues long. Germline CDR1 reads SGHRS; CDR2 reads YFSETQ.

The J gene is TRBJ1-1, the V gene TRBV19, with D tentatively TRBD1 (6 bases). Looked up from germline, CDR1 is LNHDA and CDR2 is SQIVND (reference sequence). The germline V and J ends were trimmed by 8 bases and 0 bases, with 10 bases remaining between them. The CDR3 sequence is 13 residues long. The CDR3 loop is CASGYRVNTEAFF. The CDR3 coding sequence is TGTGCCAGTGGGTACAGGGTGAACACTGAAGCTTTCTTT.

This clone was seen only once. V usage is TRBV5-6 and J usage is TRBJ2-5; 7 nucleotides agree with TRBD2. The CDR3 spans 14 residues. Unmatched junction bases numbered 4, after V lost 0 bases and J lost 5 bases. Per germline, CDR1 SGHDT and CDR2 YYEEEE. In nucleotides, the CDR3 is TGTGCCAGCAGCTTGGCCGGGGAGGGGGAGACCCAGTACTTC. This gives the protein CASSLAGEGETQYF. The variable domain in full, with the rest retrieved from reference TRBV5-6 and TRBJ2-5, is DAGVTQSPTHLIKTRGQQVTLRCSPKSGHDTVSWYQQALGQGPQFIFQYYEEEERQRGNFPDRFSGHQFPNYSSELNVNALLLGDSALYLCASSLAGEGETQYFGPGTRLLVL.

This clone was seen more than once but under ten times. The V and J genes are TRBV24-1 and TRBJ2-2; tentatively, D is TRBD2 (6 bases). The CDR3 contains 17 residues. V was shortened by 9 bases and J by 6 bases, with 25 bases between the two germline ends. The V gene's germline CDR1 is KGHDR and CDR2 SFDVKD. This CDR3 reads CATLTKSSGGRSGELFF. The CDR3 nucleotides read TGTGCCACCTTAACTAAATCCTCAGGAGGGCGGTCCGGGGAGCTGTTTTTT.

To note about this clone: Other nucleotide sequences in the sample specify the same CDR3. The chain combines TRBV5-1 with TRBJ1-1, with D unresolved. CDR3 length: 14 residues. Germline CDR1 and CDR2: SGHRS and YFSETQ. The V end lost 0 bases, the J end lost 3 bases, and 9 bases lay between the germline ends. DNA of the CDR3: TGCGCCAGCAGCTTGGATGGAGGGTACACTGAAGCTTTCTTT. As protein: CASSLDGGYTEAFF.

This chain joins TRBV14 and TRBJ2-1, with D maybe TRBD2 (6 bases). Germline CDR1 and CDR2: SGHDN and FVKESK. Deletions cut 0 bases from V and 9 bases from J, with 9 bases between. The CDR3 covers 13 residues. The DNA of the CDR3 is TGTGCCAGCAGCCAAGAACTAGCTAGTGAGCAGTTCTTC. It encodes CASSQELASEQFF. Combining the CDR3 with reference TRBV14 and TRBJ2-1 gives the whole variable domain EAGVTQFPSHSVIEKGQTVTLRCDPISGHDNLYWYRRVMGKEIKFLLHFVKESKQDESGMPNNRFLAERTGGTYSTLKVQPAELEDSGVYFCASSQELASEQFFGPGTRLTVL.

In this sample, this clone turned up once. The J gene is TRBJ1-5, the V gene TRBV5-6; TRBD1 agrees at 10 bases. The CDR3 runs to 16 residues. Per germline, CDR1 SGHDT and CDR2 YYEEEE. V lost 4 bases and J lost 3; bases outside the gene matches: 7. The CDR3 spells CASSLRTGGNNQPQHF. The CDR3 DNA reads as TGTGCCAGCAGCCTACGGACAGGGGGAAACAATCAGCCCCAGCATTTT.

In DNA form, the CDR3 reads TGTGCCAGCAGTCCCCACGGGGAGGGCTCAGAATCACCCCTCCACTTT. It is translated as CASSPHGEGSESPLHF. The chain couples TRBV3-1 (or the pseudogene TRBV3-2) to TRBJ1-6; no reliable D call. This CDR3 is built from 16 residues. Trimming pared 6 bases from V and 10 bases from J, leaving 22 bases between. Germline V gives CDR1 LGHDT, CDR2 YNNKEL (reference sequence).

The chain links TRBV9 to TRBJ2-3; 7 bases line up with TRBD2. Trimming at V came to 0 bases and at J to 2 bases, leaving 6 bases not matched to a gene. The CDR3 totals 16 residues. Germline lookup yields CDR1 SGDLS and CDR2 YYNGEE. CDR3 protein: CASSVGRSGVTDTQYF. For the CDR3, the DNA is TGTGCCAGCAGCGTAGGGAGGAGCGGGGTCACAGATACGCAGTATTTT.